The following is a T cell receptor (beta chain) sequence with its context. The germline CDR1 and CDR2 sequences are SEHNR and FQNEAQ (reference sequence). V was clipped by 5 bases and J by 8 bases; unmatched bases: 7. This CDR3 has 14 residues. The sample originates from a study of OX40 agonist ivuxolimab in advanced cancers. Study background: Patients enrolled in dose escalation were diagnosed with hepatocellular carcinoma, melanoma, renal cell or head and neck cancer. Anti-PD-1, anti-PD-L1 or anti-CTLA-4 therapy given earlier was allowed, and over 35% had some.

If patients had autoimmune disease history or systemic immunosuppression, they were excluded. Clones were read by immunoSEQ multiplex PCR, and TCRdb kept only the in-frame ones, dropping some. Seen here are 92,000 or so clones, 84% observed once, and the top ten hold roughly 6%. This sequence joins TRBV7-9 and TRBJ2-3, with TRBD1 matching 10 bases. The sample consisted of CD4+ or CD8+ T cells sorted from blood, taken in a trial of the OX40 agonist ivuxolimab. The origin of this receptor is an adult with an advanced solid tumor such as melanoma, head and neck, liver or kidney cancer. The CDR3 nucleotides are TGTGCCAGCAGCATCGGACAGGGGGAAGGTACGCAGTATTTT. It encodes CASSIGQGEGTQYF.